Listed below are T cell receptor beta chains from one sample, sequenced in a study of identical twins. One entry per CDR3 protein results from TCRdb running MiXCR on the 5' RACE reads. The repertoire has 1.5 million to 2 million distinct CDR3 sequences, roughly a third of them found once; the top ten carry more than 0.25%. Sequenced: cord blood. The source of these receptors is a newborn girl in good health. The CDR3 runs from the conserved cysteine through the conserved F or W. Fields, in order: CDR3 protein, CDR3 DNA, V gene, D gene, J gene, clone size. D genes are given only for firm matches. Clone size is shown for a subset of rows, as once, few, many or a class of expanded clone.

CDR3 protein: CAISDGLARSSYEQYF
CDR3 DNA: TGTGCCATCAGTGATGGGCTAGCGCGGAGCTCCTACGAGCAGTACTTC
V gene: TRBV10-3
D gene: -
J gene: TRBJ2-7
clone size: -

CDR3 protein: CASSPYPSTSGYNEQFF
CDR3 DNA: TGTGCCAGCAGCCCCTACCCCTCTACTAGCGGTTACAATGAGCAGTTCTTC
V gene: TRBV7-2
D gene: TRBD2
J gene: TRBJ2-1
clone size: -

CDR3 protein: CASSLWGTTPSYEQYF
CDR3 DNA: TGTGCCAGCAGTTTATGGGGGACAACGCCTTCCTACGAGCAGTACTTC
V gene: TRBV28
D gene: -
J gene: TRBJ2-7
clone size: -

CDR3 protein: CATSTVGALYNEQFF
CDR3 DNA: TGTGCCACCAGCACCGTAGGGGCCCTCTACAATGAGCAGTTCTTC
V gene: TRBV15
D gene: -
J gene: TRBJ2-1
clone size: few

CDR3 protein: CASSFKFGSGLYF
CDR3 DNA: TGTGCCAGCAGCTTTAAGTTTGGTAGCGGTCTGTACTTC
V gene: TRBV5-6
D gene: -
J gene: TRBJ2-7
clone size: -

CDR3 protein: CASSYIQRNYGYTF
CDR3 DNA: TGTGCCAGCAGTTACATTCAACGGAACTATGGCTACACCTTC
V gene: TRBV6-6
D gene: -
J gene: TRBJ1-2
clone size: few

CDR3 protein: CASSLGDSGELFF
CDR3 DNA: TGTGCCAGCAGTTTAGGGGATTCCGGGGAGCTGTTTTTT
V gene: TRBV12-3/TRBV12-4
D gene: -
J gene: TRBJ2-2
clone size: few

CDR3 protein: CASSSGRNTEAFF
CDR3 DNA: TGTGCCAGCAGCTCAGGACGGAACACTGAAGCTTTCTTT
V gene: TRBV27
D gene: -
J gene: TRBJ1-1
clone size: many

CDR3 protein: CASSYVRVKAVGQFF
CDR3 DNA: TGTGCCAGCAGCTACGTCCGGGTTAAAGCTGTTGGGCAGTTCTTC
V gene: TRBV28
D gene: -
J gene: TRBJ2-1
clone size: few

CDR3 protein: CASSEYGTIAYEQYF
CDR3 DNA: TGTGCCAGCAGTGAGTACGGGACTATTGCCTACGAGCAGTACTTC
V gene: TRBV25-1
D gene: TRBD2
J gene: TRBJ2-7
clone size: few

CDR3 protein: CASSELVSGGPYNEQFF
CDR3 DNA: TGTGCCAGCAGCGAATTGGTTAGCGGGGGCCCCTACAATGAGCAGTTCTTC
V gene: TRBV9
D gene: TRBD2
J gene: TRBJ2-1
clone size: few

CDR3 protein: CAIRPRDRGHGYTF
CDR3 DNA: TGTGCCATCAGGCCTCGGGACAGGGGACATGGCTACACCTTC
V gene: TRBV10-3
D gene: TRBD1
J gene: TRBJ1-2
clone size: -

CDR3 protein: CASSYGWGTYNEQFF
CDR3 DNA: TGTGCCAGCAGTTACGGGTGGGGGACCTACAATGAGCAGTTCTTC
V gene: TRBV6-5
D gene: -
J gene: TRBJ2-1
clone size: few

CDR3 protein: CASSETRRLYGYTF
CDR3 DNA: TGTGCCAGCAGTGAAACAAGACGGCTCTATGGCTACACCTTC
V gene: TRBV6-1
D gene: -
J gene: TRBJ1-2
clone size: -

CDR3 protein: CASSQAWTANTEAFF
CDR3 DNA: TGTGCCAGCAGCCAAGCCTGGACAGCCAACACTGAAGCTTTCTTT
V gene: TRBV3-1
D gene: -
J gene: TRBJ1-1
clone size: -

CDR3 protein: CSTPGRGKNIQYF
CDR3 DNA: TGCAGTACCCCAGGGAGGGGCAAAAACATTCAGTACTTC
V gene: TRBV20-1
D gene: TRBD2
J gene: TRBJ2-4
clone size: few

CDR3 protein: CSARDSGRVFTDTQYF
CDR3 DNA: TGCAGTGCTAGAGATTCAGGGAGGGTCTTCACAGATACGCAGTATTTT
V gene: TRBV20-1
D gene: TRBD2
J gene: TRBJ2-3
clone size: few

CDR3 protein: CASSPPTGQGGTEAFF
CDR3 DNA: TGTGCCAGCAGTCCCCCGACGGGACAGGGAGGCACTGAAGCTTTCTTT
V gene: TRBV25-1
D gene: TRBD1
J gene: TRBJ1-1
clone size: few

CDR3 protein: CAISLQGLDQPQHF
CDR3 DNA: TGTGCCATCAGTCTACAGGGTCTTGATCAGCCCCAGCATTTT
V gene: TRBV10-3
D gene: -
J gene: TRBJ1-5
clone size: -

CDR3 protein: CASSEEAGGTYEQYF
CDR3 DNA: TGTGCCAGCAGTGAAGAGGCGGGAGGAACCTACGAGCAGTACTTC
V gene: TRBV2
D gene: TRBD2
J gene: TRBJ2-7
clone size: -

CDR3 protein: CASRTSLNEKLFF
CDR3 DNA: TGTGCCAGCAGGACAAGCCTTAATGAAAAACTGTTTTTT
V gene: TRBV2
D gene: -
J gene: TRBJ1-4
clone size: -

CDR3 protein: CASSLVLDNEQFF
CDR3 DNA: TGTGCCAGCAGCTTAGTGCTAGACAATGAGCAGTTCTTC
V gene: TRBV11-2
D gene: -
J gene: TRBJ2-1
clone size: many

CDR3 protein: CASSLIGNSSQPQHF
CDR3 DNA: TGTGCCAGCAGCTTAATAGGGAATAGCAGTCAGCCCCAGCATTTT
V gene: TRBV7-2
D gene: -
J gene: TRBJ1-5
clone size: -

CDR3 protein: CASTAGVQETQYF
CDR3 DNA: TGTGCCAGCACCGCTGGGGTTCAAGAGACCCAGTACTTC
V gene: TRBV7-2
D gene: -
J gene: TRBJ2-5
clone size: many

CDR3 protein: CASSDGLSFSTDTQYF
CDR3 DNA: TGTGCCAGCAGTGACGGACTTTCCTTTAGCACAGATACGCAGTATTTT
V gene: TRBV2
D gene: -
J gene: TRBJ2-3
clone size: -

CDR3 protein: CAWSSSGGTEAFF
CDR3 DNA: TGTGCCTGGAGTTCCTCAGGGGGCACTGAAGCTTTCTTT
V gene: TRBV30
D gene: TRBD1
J gene: TRBJ1-1
clone size: -

CDR3 protein: CASSGLRKLFF
CDR3 DNA: TGTGCCAGCAGTGGACTGAGAAAACTGTTTTTT
V gene: TRBV2
D gene: -
J gene: TRBJ1-4
clone size: few

CDR3 protein: CAISEYLADEQYF
CDR3 DNA: TGTGCCATCAGTGAGTACCTAGCCGATGAGCAGTACTTC
V gene: TRBV10-3
D gene: -
J gene: TRBJ2-7
clone size: -

CDR3 protein: CASSQAIRYEQYF
CDR3 DNA: TGTGCCAGCAGCCAAGCAATCCGCTACGAGCAGTACTTC
V gene: TRBV3-1
D gene: -
J gene: TRBJ2-7
clone size: many

CDR3 protein: CASSIQWGVMGNQPQHF
CDR3 DNA: TGTGCCAGTAGTATTCAGTGGGGGGTTATGGGCAATCAGCCCCAGCATTTT
V gene: TRBV19
D gene: -
J gene: TRBJ1-5
clone size: -

CDR3 protein: CASAKDRGGYTF
CDR3 DNA: TGTGCCAGCGCAAAGGACAGGGGAGGCTACACCTTC
V gene: TRBV7-9
D gene: TRBD1
J gene: TRBJ1-2
clone size: few

CDR3 protein: CASSQPLRGSQENIQYF
CDR3 DNA: TGCGCCAGCAGCCAACCCCTCAGGGGGTCTCAGGAAAACATTCAGTACTTC
V gene: TRBV4-1
D gene: TRBD1
J gene: TRBJ2-4
clone size: -

CDR3 protein: CAWTTGVTDTQYF
CDR3 DNA: TGTGCCTGGACGACAGGGGTCACAGATACGCAGTATTTT
V gene: TRBV30
D gene: TRBD1
J gene: TRBJ2-3
clone size: few

CDR3 protein: CASSPRGQEKLFF
CDR3 DNA: TGCGCCAGCAGCCCCAGGGGGCAAGAAAAACTGTTTTTT
V gene: TRBV5-1
D gene: TRBD1
J gene: TRBJ1-4
clone size: -

CDR3 protein: CASSLAPGLGVGTQYF
CDR3 DNA: TGTGCCAGCAGCTTAGCCCCGGGACTAGGGGTTGGGACCCAGTACTTC
V gene: TRBV7-2
D gene: TRBD2
J gene: TRBJ2-5
clone size: -

CDR3 protein: CAISGGQGGYEQYF
CDR3 DNA: TGTGCCATCAGTGGGGGACAGGGTGGCTACGAGCAGTACTTC
V gene: TRBV10-3
D gene: TRBD1
J gene: TRBJ2-7
clone size: many

CDR3 protein: CASSLMDAGAEAFF
CDR3 DNA: TGTGCCAGCAGTTTAATGGATGCGGGGGCTGAAGCTTTCTTT
V gene: TRBV12-3/TRBV12-4
D gene: -
J gene: TRBJ1-1
clone size: -

CDR3 protein: CASSPSGALNEQFF
CDR3 DNA: TGTGCCAGCAGCCCCAGCGGGGCTCTAAATGAGCAGTTCTTC
V gene: TRBV11-3
D gene: TRBD2
J gene: TRBJ2-1
clone size: -

CDR3 protein: CASSQVPGQGTSFGYGYTF
CDR3 DNA: TGTGCCAGCAGCCAAGTCCCGGGACAGGGGACTTCCTTCGGCTATGGCTACACCTTC
V gene: TRBV4-2
D gene: TRBD1
J gene: TRBJ1-2
clone size: few

CDR3 protein: CASMVRAYYNEQFF
CDR3 DNA: TGTGCCAGCATGGTAAGGGCCTACTACAATGAGCAGTTCTTC
V gene: TRBV27
D gene: -
J gene: TRBJ2-1
clone size: -

CDR3 protein: CASSLEYEQFF
CDR3 DNA: TGTGCCAGCAGCTTGGAGTATGAGCAGTTCTTC
V gene: TRBV5-1
D gene: -
J gene: TRBJ2-1
clone size: many

CDR3 protein: CASRTTSGDTDTQYF
CDR3 DNA: TGTGCCAGCAGAACAACTAGCGGGGACACAGATACGCAGTATTTT
V gene: TRBV14
D gene: TRBD2
J gene: TRBJ2-3
clone size: -

CDR3 protein: CASSLLGASLAKNIQYF
CDR3 DNA: TGTGCCAGCAGCCTGCTAGGGGCCTCTCTAGCCAAAAACATTCAGTACTTC
V gene: TRBV5-6
D gene: -
J gene: TRBJ2-4
clone size: once

CDR3 protein: CASSLSGAGGSYNEQFF
CDR3 DNA: TGTGCCAGCAGTTTATCCGGGGCGGGCGGATCCTACAATGAGCAGTTCTTC
V gene: TRBV28
D gene: -
J gene: TRBJ2-1
clone size: -

CDR3 protein: CASSLDRVNYGYTF
CDR3 DNA: TGTGCCAGCAGTTTAGACAGGGTTAACTATGGCTACACCTTC
V gene: TRBV5-1
D gene: TRBD1
J gene: TRBJ1-2
clone size: many

CDR3 protein: CASSQDRVATGTQYF
CDR3 DNA: TGTGCCAGCAGCCAAGATAGGGTAGCGACAGGTACGCAGTATTTT
V gene: TRBV4-2
D gene: -
J gene: TRBJ2-3
clone size: -

CDR3 protein: CASSQGGQPQHF
CDR3 DNA: TGTGCCAGCAGCCAAGGGGGTCAGCCCCAGCATTTT
V gene: TRBV3-1
D gene: -
J gene: TRBJ1-5
clone size: many

CDR3 protein: CASSQDLLYLGATETQYF
CDR3 DNA: TGTGCCAGCAGCCAAGATCTCCTTTATTTGGGGGCCACGGAGACCCAGTACTTC
V gene: TRBV3-1
D gene: -
J gene: TRBJ2-5
clone size: -

CDR3 protein: CASSPGHTRGIQYF
CDR3 DNA: TGTGCCAGCAGTCCCGGACATACCAGGGGTATTCAGTACTTC
V gene: TRBV6-2/TRBV6-3
D gene: -
J gene: TRBJ2-4
clone size: -

CDR3 protein: CASRGGLERRTDTQYF
CDR3 DNA: TGTGCCAGCAGGGGGGGACTTGAGCGGCGCACAGATACGCAGTATTTT
V gene: TRBV2
D gene: -
J gene: TRBJ2-3
clone size: -